The 10 T cell receptor beta chains given below trace back to one sample, sequenced in a study of untreated major depressive disorder. Profiling relied on immunoSEQ multiplex PCR, and the TCRdb table lists in-frame clones only, not all of them. Of around 20,000 clones detected, roughly 90% appear once; the ten largest clones hold 0.45% to 0.55%. What was sequenced was CD4+ T cells from PBMCs. The receptors originated from a woman in her thirties or forties in good health.

V gene TRBV7-3 combines with J gene TRBJ2-3; TRBD1 matches 7 bases. The CDR3 consists of 15 residues. J gave up 5 bases and V 4 bases, and 9 bases lay outside the gene matches. Germline V gene sequence: CDR1 SGHTA, CDR2 FQGTGA. The CDR3 spells CASSSHRGRGDTQYF. The CDR3 bases are TGTGCCAGCAGCTCTCACAGGGGAAGGGGAGATACGCAGTATTTT.

This rearrangement joins TRBV11-2 to TRBJ2-3; D possibly uses TRBD1 or TRBD2 (6 bases each). The CDR3 totals 14 residues. Germline assignment: CDR1 SGHAT and CDR2 FQNNGV. V was trimmed by 5 bases and J by 2 bases, leaving 11 bases between them. The DNA of the CDR3 is TGTGCCAGCAGCCCGGGGGCCCCCACAGATACGCAGTATTTT. Translation: CASSPGAPTDTQYF.

This chain joins TRBV6-6 and TRBJ1-5; maybe TRBD1 (5 bases). The V gene lost 6 bases and the J gene lost 4 bases, with 10 bases spanning the gap. The CDR3 covers 13 residues. The germline gives CDR1 MNHNY, CDR2 SVGAGI (reference sequence). The CDR3 region is CASSTGGNQPQHF. The CDR3 nucleotides read TGTGCCAGCAGCACGGGGGGTAATCAGCCCCAGCATTTT.

This sequence joins TRBV18 and TRBJ2-3; 10 nucleotides align to TRBD2. Germline V gives CDR1 KGHSH, CDR2 LQKENI. The CDR3 is made up of 15 amino acids. J lost 5 bases, V lost 3 bases, and 5 bases had no gene match. CDR3 DNA: TGTGCCAGCTCACCCCTAGCTAGCGGGGGAGATACGCAGTATTTT. Its protein is CASSPLASGGDTQYF.

The chain uses TRBV28 and TRBJ2-7; the match to TRBD1 covers 9 bases. Germline CDR1 and CDR2: MDHEN and SYDVKM. CDR3 size: 15 residues. V trimming: 5 bases; J trimming: 4 bases; junction bases outside the gene matches: 9. The CDR3 DNA reads as TGTGCCAGCAGTCGACCGGGACAGGGTTCGTACGAGCAGTACTTC. It yields the protein CASSRPGQGSYEQYF.

The V and J genes are TRBV9 and TRBJ2-5; TRBD2 matches at 11 bases. The J segment lost 4 bases and the V segment lost 0 bases, leaving 5 bases of the junction unmatched. CDR1 SGDLS and CDR2 YYNGEE come from the germline V gene. CDR3 length: 16 residues. The CDR3 DNA sequence: TGTGCCAGCAGCGTAGACTCTAGCGGGAGGCCAGAGACCCAGTACTTC. It yields the protein CASSVDSSGRPETQYF.

A few counts support this clone. This chain joins TRBV10-1 and TRBJ1-3; a possible D gene is TRBD1 (5 bases). Germline CDR1 is WNHNN and CDR2 is SYGVQD (reference sequence). The CDR3 is 15 amino acids. Trimming removed 10 bases at V and 0 bases at J, with 16 bases between. CDR3 in amino acids: CATSPSGISGNTIYF. The DNA of the CDR3 is TGCGCCACCTCACCCTCAGGGATCTCTGGAAACACCATATATTTT.

The chain combines TRBV30 with TRBJ1-4; 10 bases align to TRBD1. CDR1 GTSNPN and CDR2 SVGIG come from the germline V gene (reference sequence). This CDR3 region has 18 residues. J gave up 3 bases and V 3 bases, and 13 bases lay outside the gene matches. CDR3 region: CAWRNRQGAFVANEKLFF. The DNA for the CDR3 is TGTGCCTGGAGAAATCGACAGGGGGCATTTGTTGCTAATGAAAAACTGTTTTTT.

This clone was seen only a few times. The genes are TRBV29-1 and TRBJ1-1; D may be TRBD1 (5 bases). The CDR3 consists of 13 residues. V lost 7 bases and J 6 bases, leaving 18 bases between the germline ends. Germline-derived CDR1 and CDR2 are SQVTM and ANQGSEA. CDR3 DNA: TGCAGCGGCCACGGGGGGATCTCTGCTGAAGCTTTCTTT. It specifies CSGHGGISAEAFF.

This chain uses TRBV19 with TRBJ1-1, with D unclear. Per the germline V gene, CDR1 is LNHDA and CDR2 is SQIVND (reference sequence). The length of the CDR3 is 17 residues. V was cut by 3 bases and J by 0 bases, with 17 bases left in between. For the CDR3, the DNA is TGTGCCAGTAGTATGGTCAGAGGCAGACGATTGAACACTGAAGCTTTCTTT. This encodes CASSMVRGRRLNTEAFF.